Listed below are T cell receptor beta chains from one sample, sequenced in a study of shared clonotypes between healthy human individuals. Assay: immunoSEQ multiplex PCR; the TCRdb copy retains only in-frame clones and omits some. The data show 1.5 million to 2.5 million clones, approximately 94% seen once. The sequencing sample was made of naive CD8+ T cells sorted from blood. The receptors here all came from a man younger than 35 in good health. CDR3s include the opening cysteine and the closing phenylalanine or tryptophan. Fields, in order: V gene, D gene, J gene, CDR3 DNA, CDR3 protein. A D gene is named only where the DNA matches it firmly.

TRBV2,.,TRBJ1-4,TGTGCCAGCAGTTCCCAGGGGTCTGAAAAACTGTTTTTT,CASSSQGSEKLFF
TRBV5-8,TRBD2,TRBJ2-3,TGTGCCAGCAGCTTGTTTTCTAGCGGGGCCACAGATACGCAGTATTTT,CASSLFSSGATDTQYF
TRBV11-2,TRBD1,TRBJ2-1,TGTGCCAGCAGCCCAGCCCCAGGGGGCACCTACAATGAGCAGTTCTTC,CASSPAPGGTYNEQFF
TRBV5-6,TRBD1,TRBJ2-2,TGTGCCAGCAGCTCGACCGGACAGGGTACCACCGGGGAGCTGTTTTTT,CASSSTGQGTTGELFF
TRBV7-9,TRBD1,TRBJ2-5,TGTGCCAGCAGCTTAGTACCCGGGACAGGCCAAGAGACCCAGTACTTC,CASSLVPGTGQETQYF
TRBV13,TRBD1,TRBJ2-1,TGTGCCAGCAGCTATAAGATGGCAGGGGGCTGGGGTGAGCAGTTCTTC,CASSYKMAGGWGEQFF
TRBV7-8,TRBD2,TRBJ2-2,TGTGCCAGCAGCCATGAGGGACTAGCGTTTTTCGGGGAGCTGTTTTTT,CASSHEGLAFFGELFF
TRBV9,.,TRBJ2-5,TGTGCCAGCAGCGTAGGCGGCAGCTACCAAGAGACCCAGTACTTC,CASSVGGSYQETQYF
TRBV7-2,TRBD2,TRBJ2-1,TGTGCCAGCAGCGATAGCGGGGGGGCCGCTAATGAGCAGTTCTTC,CASSDSGGAANEQFF
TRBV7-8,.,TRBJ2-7,TGTGCCAGCAGCTTAGGTGAAGGGGACTACGAGCAGTACTTC,CASSLGEGDYEQYF